This TCR beta chain was identified during a study of blood T cell repertoires in COVID-19. Overall study: Collection of acute and convalescent COVID-19 samples took place in the United States, Italy and Spain. The analysed material was cDNA or gDNA that came from T cells, B-cell-depleted T cells, or PBMCs.

Study processing details: Reference gene primer amplification in the assay estimated nucleated cell counts. Only in-frame clones appear in the TCRdb table, and some are missing; sequencing was by immunoSEQ multiplex PCR. Clonal size and the V and J genes are those of that table, whereas D and trimming came from the DNA. The table lists around 250,000 clones, roughly 86% of them singletons. Germline CDR1 SGHTA, CDR2 FQGTGA. Trimming took 5 bases from V and 1 from J; bases not matched to a gene: 9. The CDR3 extends over 16 amino acids. The chain links TRBV7-3 to TRBJ2-3, with 7 bases matching TRBD2. Sequencing input: peripheral blood. This TCR was sampled from a woman in her 70s with active or convalescent COVID-19. CDR3 DNA: TGTGCCAGCAGCCCAATGAGGGCGGGGGGCACAGATACGCAGTATTTT. Encoded protein: CASSPMRAGGTDTQYF.